Shown below are 17 T cell receptor beta chains from a single sample sequenced in a study of shared clonotypes between healthy human individuals. Sequencing used immunoSEQ multiplex PCR; TCRdb keeps in-frame clones, though not all of them. Of approximately 1.5 million clones in the sample, around 98% were seen once. What was sequenced was naive CD4+ T cells sorted from blood. This sample's subset: CD45RA+ positively selected. The receptors were sampled from a man aged 25-45 years in good health.

The rearrangement uses TRBV6-1 and TRBJ2-1; 8 bases map to TRBD2. Germline V gene sequence: CDR1 MNHNS, CDR2 SASEGT. J was trimmed by 1 base and V by 7 bases; bases with no gene match: 6. This CDR3 contains 15 residues. CDR3 sequence reads: CASNIAGWSYNEQFF. CDR3 DNA: TGTGCCAGCAACATAGCGGGATGGTCCTACAATGAGCAGTTCTTC.

The chain is built from TRBV27 and TRBJ2-2, with D tentatively TRBD1 or TRBD2 (5 bases each). The CDR3 consists of 15 residues. Trimming pared 2 bases from V and 4 bases from J, leaving 11 bases between. Germline lookup yields CDR1 MNHEY and CDR2 SMNVEV (reference sequence). For the CDR3, the DNA is TGTGCCAGCAGTTTAGGGGGAACAGGCACCGGGGAGCTGTTTTTT. Its protein product is CASSLGGTGTGELFF.

This clone was detected a few times. The sample carries other DNA sequences with the same CDR3. CDR3 residues: CASSSPGQGSYEQYF. The CDR3 region has the DNA TGTGCCAGCAGTTCTCCGGGACAGGGCTCCTACGAGCAGTACTTC. This chain links TRBV28 with TRBJ2-7, with 9 bases fitting TRBD1. The J segment lost 0 bases and the V segment lost 4 bases, leaving 4 bases of the junction unmatched. This CDR3 has 15 amino acids. Germline assignment: CDR1 MDHEN and CDR2 SYDVKM.

This clone occurred once. The chain couples TRBV10-1 to TRBJ1-1, with D tentatively TRBD1 (6 bases). Germline CDR1 WNHNN, CDR2 SYGVQD (reference sequence). V gave up 2 bases and J gave up 4 bases, with 14 bases separating them. CDR3 length equals 15 residues. CDR3 loop: CASSETMGGGTEAFF. DNA of the CDR3: TGCGCCAGCAGTGAGACGATGGGGGGCGGCACTGAAGCTTTCTTT.

The chain recombines TRBV5-6 with TRBJ2-2, with D unresolved. Germline V gene lookup returns CDR1 SGHDT and CDR2 YYEEEE. Trimming took off 3 bases at V and 5 bases at J, with 20 bases between the two ends. The CDR3 covers 17 residues. The CDR3 loop reads CASSSSVLGSGTGELFF. CDR3 DNA sequence: TGTGCCAGCAGCTCTTCAGTTCTAGGGTCAGGAACCGGGGAGCTGTTTTTT.

The V call is TRBV28, the J call TRBJ2-5, with 11 bases identical to TRBD1. CDR1 MDHEN and CDR2 SYDVKM come from the germline V gene. The CDR3 totals 17 residues. J lost 7 bases, V lost 2 bases, and 12 bases had no gene match. The CDR3 DNA follows: TGTGCCAGCAGTTTAAAAAGGACAGGGGGCAGTTTGGGGACCCAGTACTTC. This codes for CASSLKRTGGSLGTQYF.

The genes are TRBV5-1 and TRBJ2-1; the match to TRBD1 covers 9 bases. Germline assignment: CDR1 SGHRS and CDR2 YFSETQ. The CDR3 spans 14 residues. J lost 7 bases, V lost 3 bases, and 5 bases had no gene match. The CDR3 region has the DNA TGCGCCAGCAGCTCACAGGGGGCGCGGAATGAGCAGTTCTTC. Its protein is CASSSQGARNEQFF.

This chain uses TRBV6-4 with TRBJ2-1; TRBD2 matches 10 bases. The germline gives CDR1 MRHNA, CDR2 SNTAGT. J was trimmed by 8 bases and V by 3 bases; bases with no gene match: 7. The CDR3 has 15 residues. CDR3 sequence (DNA): TGTGCCAGCAGTGATTGGGGGACTAGCGTCGATGAGCAGTTCTTC. Protein sequence: CASSDWGTSVDEQFF.

Comments on this clone: This sample also contains other DNA sequences that code for the same CDR3. This sequence joins TRBV5-1 and TRBJ1-1; a weak D match, TRBD1 (5 bases). The CDR3 contains 14 residues. V was cut by 4 bases and J by 2 bases, with 12 bases left in between. CDR1 and CDR2 from the germline V gene are SGHRS and YFSETQ. The CDR3 bases are TGCGCCAGCAGCCCCGGGACCGGTAACACTGAAGCTTTCTTT. Amino acids: CASSPGTGNTEAFF.

This chain joins TRBV28 and TRBJ2-2, with D unclear. The V end lost 1 base, the J end lost 2 bases, and 8 bases lay between the germline ends. This CDR3 spans 15 amino acids. Germline V gene sequence: CDR1 MDHEN, CDR2 SYDVKM. This CDR3 reads CASSLSAPNTGELFF. In DNA, the CDR3 is TGTGCCAGCAGTTTATCCGCCCCTAACACCGGGGAGCTGTTTTTT.

This sequence joins TRBV7-2 and TRBJ2-6; D not certain. The CDR3 sequence is 15 residues long. Germline V gives CDR1 SGHTA, CDR2 FQGNSA. V lost 3 bases and J 9 bases, leaving 15 bases between the germline ends. CDR3 amino acids: CASSFGRNPGNVLTF. The DNA of the CDR3 is TGTGCCAGCAGCTTCGGTAGGAACCCAGGCAACGTCCTGACTTTC. Based on the CDR3 plus reference TRBV7-2 and TRBJ2-6, the full variable domain is GAGVSQSPSNKVTEKGKDVELRCDPISGHTALYWYRQSLGQGLEFLIYFQGNSAPDKSGLPSDRFSAERTGGSVSTLTIQRTQQEDSAVYLCASSFGRNPGNVLTFGAGSRLTVL.

This chain joins TRBV19 and TRBJ2-7, with D tentatively TRBD2 (6 bases). The CDR3 spans 15 residues. CDR1 is LNHDA, CDR2 SQIVND, per germline (reference sequence). V dropped 3 bases and J dropped 2 bases, with 14 bases sitting between them. In nucleotides, the CDR3 is TGTGCCAGTAGTATTCAGCGGGCACCGACCTACGAGCAGTACTTC. Encoded protein: CASSIQRAPTYEQYF. Supplemented by reference TRBV19 and TRBJ2-7, the full variable domain reads DGGITQSPKYLFRKEGQNVTLSCEQNLNHDAMYWYRQDPGQGLRLIYYSQIVNDFQKGDIAEGYSVSREKKESFPLTVTSAQKNPTAFYLCASSIQRAPTYEQYFGPGTRLTVT.

Notes on this clone: Additional DNA sequences in this sample encode the identical CDR3. The rearrangement joins TRBV5-1 to TRBJ2-5; D unclear. Germline V gene lookup returns CDR1 SGHRS and CDR2 YFSETQ. The CDR3 is 12 amino acids. The V and J ends lost 0 bases and 4 bases respectively, with 4 bases between them. The CDR3 spells CASSLVRETQYF. The CDR3 region has the DNA TGCGCCAGCAGCTTGGTACGAGAGACCCAGTACTTC.

The chain uses TRBV6-6 and TRBJ2-3; 9 bases align to TRBD1. V lost 6 bases and J lost 15; bases outside the gene matches: 7. Per germline, CDR1 MNHNY and CDR2 SVGAGI (reference sequence). This CDR3 spans 11 amino acids. In DNA form, the CDR3 reads TGTGCCAGCAGGATCGGGACAGGGCAATATTTT. This codes for CASRIGTGQYF.

In nucleotides, the CDR3 is TGTGCCAGCAGCCGACTAGCGGGGGGCCAAGAGACCCAGTACTTC. Its translation: CASSRLAGGQETQYF. The V gene is TRBV7-9, the J gene TRBJ2-5; TRBD2 agrees at 13 bases. The junction had 1 base not matched to a gene; V was cut back by 5 bases and J by 1 base. The CDR3 length is 15 residues. Germline CDR1 and CDR2: SEHNR and FQNEAQ (reference sequence).

The chain couples TRBV7-6 to TRBJ2-1; 8 bases fit TRBD2. Germline CDR1 reads SGHVS; CDR2 reads FNYEAQ. V lost 5 bases and J lost 8; bases outside the gene matches: 14. The CDR3 has 16 residues. CDR3 nucleotide sequence: TGTGCCAGCAGCCAGACGGGGGGGAGACTAGGCGATGAGCAGTTCTTC. Translated, it gives CASSQTGGRLGDEQFF.

As for this clone: Within the sample, other DNA sequences also encode this same CDR3. This chain connects TRBV5-4 to TRBJ2-7; D not resolved. CDR1 is SGHNT and CDR2 is YYREEE in the germline V gene (reference sequence). CDR3 length equals 12 residues. Trimming pared 0 bases from V and 3 bases from J, leaving 4 bases between. CDR3 DNA: TGTGCCAGCAGCTTGGCCAGCTACGAGCAGTACTTC. Translating gives CASSLASYEQYF.